This record looks at one TCR beta chain sequence and its context. As yet, its antigen is unknown. This sample was included in a study of T-cell memory formation after mild COVID-19. Study-wide background: TCR clusters mostly belonged to single donors. Notes on the study in general: Pre-infection memory already had some responding clones, implying cross-reactive memory joined. Day 15 to 85 contracting clones showed balanced CD4/CD8; day 15 to 37 expanders favored CD4+.

TCRdb reprocessed the 5' RACE reads with MiXCR, giving one entry per CDR3 protein. The sample yields just under 150,000 distinct CDR3 sequences, 6% to 7% seen once. The sequence was collected from an adult woman who had mild COVID-19 (a few samples of this study predate the infection). Cell type and time point are not known. The source material was PBMCs or a T cell subset sorted from them (not recorded which).

The CDR3 protein is CAWAGTGTQLNYGYTF. CDR3 in DNA: TGTGCCTGGGCTGGGACCGGGACACAGCTTAACTATGGCTACACCTTC. The V gene is TRBV30, the J gene TRBJ1-2; weak D call: TRBD1 (6 bases). Trimming removed 5 bases from V and 1 base from J, with 20 bases in between. The length of the CDR3 is 16 residues. Germline CDR1 is GTSNPN and CDR2 is SVGIG (reference sequence).